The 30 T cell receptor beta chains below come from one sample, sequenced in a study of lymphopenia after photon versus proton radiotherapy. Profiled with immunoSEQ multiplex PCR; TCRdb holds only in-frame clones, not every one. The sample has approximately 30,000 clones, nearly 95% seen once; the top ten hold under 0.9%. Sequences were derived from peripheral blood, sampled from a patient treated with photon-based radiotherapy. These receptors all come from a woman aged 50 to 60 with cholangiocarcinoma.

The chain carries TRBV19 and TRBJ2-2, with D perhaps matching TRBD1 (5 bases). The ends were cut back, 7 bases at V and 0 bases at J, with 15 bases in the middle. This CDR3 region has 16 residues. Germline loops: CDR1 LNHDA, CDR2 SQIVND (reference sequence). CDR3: CASTQLTDANTGELFF. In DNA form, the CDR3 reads TGTGCCAGTACTCAACTGACAGACGCGAACACCGGGGAGCTGTTTTTT. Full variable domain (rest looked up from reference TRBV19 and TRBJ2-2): DGGITQSPKYLFRKEGQNVTLSCEQNLNHDAMYWYRQDPGQGLRLIYYSQIVNDFQKGDIAEGYSVSREKKESFPLTVTSAQKNPTAFYLCASTQLTDANTGELFFGEGSRLTVL.

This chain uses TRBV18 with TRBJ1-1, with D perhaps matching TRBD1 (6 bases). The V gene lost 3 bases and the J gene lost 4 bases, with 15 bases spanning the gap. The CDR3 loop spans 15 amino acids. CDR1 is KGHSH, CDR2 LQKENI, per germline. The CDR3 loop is CASSPYTSGVTEAFF. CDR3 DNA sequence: TGTGCCAGCTCACCGTACACTTCAGGGGTCACTGAAGCTTTCTTT. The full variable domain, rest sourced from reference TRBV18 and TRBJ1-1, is NAGVMQNPRHLVRRRGQEARLRCSPMKGHSHVYWYRQLPEEGLKFMVYLQKENIIDESGMPKERFSAEFPKEGPSILRIQQVVRGDSAAYFCASSPYTSGVTEAFFGQGTRLTVV.

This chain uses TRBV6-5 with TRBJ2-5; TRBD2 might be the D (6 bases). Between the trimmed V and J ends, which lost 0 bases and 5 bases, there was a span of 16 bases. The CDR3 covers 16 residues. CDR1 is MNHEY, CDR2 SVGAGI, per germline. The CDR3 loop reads CASSYSSGGVGETQYF. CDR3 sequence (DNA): TGTGCCAGCAGTTACTCTTCCGGGGGAGTCGGCGAGACCCAGTACTTC.

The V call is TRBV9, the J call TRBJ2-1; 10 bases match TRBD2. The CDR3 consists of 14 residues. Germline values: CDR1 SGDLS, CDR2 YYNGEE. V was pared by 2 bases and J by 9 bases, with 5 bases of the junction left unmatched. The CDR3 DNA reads TGTGCCAGCAGCGTGTCTAGCGGGGGCAGTGAGCAGTTCTTC. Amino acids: CASSVSSGGSEQFF.

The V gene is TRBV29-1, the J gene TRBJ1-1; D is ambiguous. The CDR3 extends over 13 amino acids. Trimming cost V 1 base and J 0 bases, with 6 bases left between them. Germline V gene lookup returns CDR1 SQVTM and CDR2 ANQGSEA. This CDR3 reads CSVEGRLNTEAFF. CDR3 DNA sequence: TGCAGCGTTGAAGGAAGACTGAACACTGAAGCTTTCTTT.

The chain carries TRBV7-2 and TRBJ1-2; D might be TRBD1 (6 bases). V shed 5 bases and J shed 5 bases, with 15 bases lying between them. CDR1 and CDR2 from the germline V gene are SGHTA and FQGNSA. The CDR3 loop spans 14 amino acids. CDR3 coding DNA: TGTGCCAGCAGCCCTACAGGGACTGAGTATGGCTACACCTTC. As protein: CASSPTGTEYGYTF.

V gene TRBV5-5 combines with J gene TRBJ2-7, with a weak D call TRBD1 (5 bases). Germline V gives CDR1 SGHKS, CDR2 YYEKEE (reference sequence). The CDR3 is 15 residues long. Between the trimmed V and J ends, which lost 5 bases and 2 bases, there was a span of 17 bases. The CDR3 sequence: CASRLSTGVPYEQYF. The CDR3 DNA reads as TGTGCCAGCAGGCTGTCAACAGGCGTCCCCTACGAGCAGTACTTC.

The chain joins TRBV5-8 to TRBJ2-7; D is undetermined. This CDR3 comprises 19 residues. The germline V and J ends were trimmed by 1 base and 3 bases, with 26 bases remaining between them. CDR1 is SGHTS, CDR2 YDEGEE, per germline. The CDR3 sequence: CASSLIALLHTLKDYEQYF. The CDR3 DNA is TGTGCCAGCAGCTTGATCGCCTTATTACACACGCTCAAGGACTACGAGCAGTACTTC.

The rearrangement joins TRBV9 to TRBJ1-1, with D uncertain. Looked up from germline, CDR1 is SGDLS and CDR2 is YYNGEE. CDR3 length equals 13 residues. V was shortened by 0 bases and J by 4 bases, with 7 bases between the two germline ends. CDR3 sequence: CASSVDGFTEAFF. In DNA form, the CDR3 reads TGTGCCAGCAGCGTAGATGGATTCACTGAAGCTTTCTTT.

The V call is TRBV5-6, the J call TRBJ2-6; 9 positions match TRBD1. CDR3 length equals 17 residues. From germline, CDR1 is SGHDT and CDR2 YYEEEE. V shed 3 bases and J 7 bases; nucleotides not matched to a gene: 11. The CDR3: CASSSLRDRDLANVLTF. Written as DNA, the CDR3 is TGTGCCAGCAGCTCGCTCCGGGACAGGGACTTAGCCAACGTCCTGACTTTC.

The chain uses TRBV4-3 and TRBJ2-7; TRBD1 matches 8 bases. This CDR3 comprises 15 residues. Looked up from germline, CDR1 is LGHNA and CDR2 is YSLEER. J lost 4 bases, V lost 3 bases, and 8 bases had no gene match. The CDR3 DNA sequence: TGCGCCAGCAGCCAGACTTTAAACAGGGGGTACGAGCAGTACTTC. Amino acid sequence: CASSQTLNRGYEQYF.

The CDR3 DNA is TGTGCCAGCAGCCCTAGCGGGGCACGGGTTTACGAGCAGTACTTC. It codes for CASSPSGARVYEQYF. The rearrangement links TRBV14 to TRBJ2-7, with 9 bases identical to TRBD2. The CDR3 extends over 15 amino acids. Germline V gene sequence: CDR1 SGHDN, CDR2 FVKESK. V lost 4 bases to trimming and J lost 4 bases; unmatched junction nucleotides: 8. Filled out from reference TRBV14 and TRBJ2-7, the complete variable domain reads EAGVTQFPSHSVIEKGQTVTLRCDPISGHDNLYWYRRVMGKEIKFLLHFVKESKQDESGMPNNRFLAERTGGTYSTLKVQPAELEDSGVYFCASSPSGARVYEQYFGPGTRLTVT.

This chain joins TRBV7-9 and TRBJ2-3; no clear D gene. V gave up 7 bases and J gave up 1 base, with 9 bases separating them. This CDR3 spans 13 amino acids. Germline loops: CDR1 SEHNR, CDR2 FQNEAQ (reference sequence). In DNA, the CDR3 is TGTGCCAGCACCGATAGTCGCACAGATACGCAGTATTTT. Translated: CASTDSRTDTQYF.

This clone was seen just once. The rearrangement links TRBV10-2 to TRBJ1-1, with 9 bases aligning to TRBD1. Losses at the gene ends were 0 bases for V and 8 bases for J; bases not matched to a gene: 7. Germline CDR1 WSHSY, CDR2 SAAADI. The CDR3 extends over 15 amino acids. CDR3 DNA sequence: TGCGCCAGCAGTGAGTCTTTGGGACAGGGCGTAGAAGCTTTCTTT. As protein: CASSESLGQGVEAFF.

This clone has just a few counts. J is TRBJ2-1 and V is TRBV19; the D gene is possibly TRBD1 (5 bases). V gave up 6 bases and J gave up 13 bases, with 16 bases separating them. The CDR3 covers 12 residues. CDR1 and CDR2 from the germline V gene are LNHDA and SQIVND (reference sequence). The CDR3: CASRSQRGVQFF. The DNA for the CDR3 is TGTGCCAGTAGAAGCCAAAGGGGTGTTCAGTTCTTC.

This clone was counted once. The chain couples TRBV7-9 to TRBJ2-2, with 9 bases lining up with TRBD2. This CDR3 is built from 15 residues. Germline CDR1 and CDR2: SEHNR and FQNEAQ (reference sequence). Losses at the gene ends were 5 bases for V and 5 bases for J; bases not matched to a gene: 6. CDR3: CASSQGLAGTGELFF. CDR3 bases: TGTGCCAGCAGCCAGGGGCTAGCGGGGACCGGGGAGCTGTTTTTT.

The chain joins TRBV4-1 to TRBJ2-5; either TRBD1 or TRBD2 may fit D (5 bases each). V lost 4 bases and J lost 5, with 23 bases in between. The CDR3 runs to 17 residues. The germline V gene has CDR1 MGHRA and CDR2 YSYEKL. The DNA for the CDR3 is TGCGCCAGCAGCCTCGATCCGGGGCCGGAGAGTTGGGAGACCCAGTACTTC. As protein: CASSLDPGPESWETQYF.

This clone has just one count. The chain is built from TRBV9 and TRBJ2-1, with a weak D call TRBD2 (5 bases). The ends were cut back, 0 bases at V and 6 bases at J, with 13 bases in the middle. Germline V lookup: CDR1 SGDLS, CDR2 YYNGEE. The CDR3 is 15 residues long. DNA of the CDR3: TGTGCCAGCAGCGTAGCGGGAATCGCGGTCAATGAGCAGTTCTTC. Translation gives CASSVAGIAVNEQFF.

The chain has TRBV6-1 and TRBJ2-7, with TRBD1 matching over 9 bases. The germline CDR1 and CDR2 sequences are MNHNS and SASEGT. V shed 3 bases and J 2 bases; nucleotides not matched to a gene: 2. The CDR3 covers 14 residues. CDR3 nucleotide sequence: TGTGCCAGCAGTGAGGACAGGGGCCCCTACGAGCAGTACTTC. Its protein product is CASSEDRGPYEQYF.

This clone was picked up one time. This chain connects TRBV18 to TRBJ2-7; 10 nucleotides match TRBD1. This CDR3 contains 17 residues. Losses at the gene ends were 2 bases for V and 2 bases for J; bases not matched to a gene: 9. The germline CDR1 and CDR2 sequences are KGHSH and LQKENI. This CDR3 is CASSPRVPGQGAYEQYF. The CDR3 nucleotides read TGTGCCAGCTCACCAAGAGTTCCTGGACAGGGGGCCTACGAGCAGTACTTC. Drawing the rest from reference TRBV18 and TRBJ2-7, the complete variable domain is NAGVMQNPRHLVRRRGQEARLRCSPMKGHSHVYWYRQLPEEGLKFMVYLQKENIIDESGMPKERFSAEFPKEGPSILRIQQVVRGDSAAYFCASSPRVPGQGAYEQYFGPGTRLTVT.

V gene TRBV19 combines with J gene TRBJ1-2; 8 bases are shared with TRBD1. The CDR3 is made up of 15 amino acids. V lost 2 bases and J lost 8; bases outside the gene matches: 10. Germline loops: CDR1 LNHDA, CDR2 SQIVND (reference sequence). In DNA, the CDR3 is TGTGCCAGTAGTATACTGACAGGGGAATCGGTCGGCTACACCTTC. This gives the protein CASSILTGESVGYTF.

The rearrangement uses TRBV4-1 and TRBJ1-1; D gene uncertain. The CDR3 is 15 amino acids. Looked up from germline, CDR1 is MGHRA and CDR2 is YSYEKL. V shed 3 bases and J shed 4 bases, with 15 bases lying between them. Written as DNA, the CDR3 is TGCGCCAGCAGCCAGAAGGAGGGAACGTCCACTGAAGCTTTCTTT. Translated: CASSQKEGTSTEAFF.

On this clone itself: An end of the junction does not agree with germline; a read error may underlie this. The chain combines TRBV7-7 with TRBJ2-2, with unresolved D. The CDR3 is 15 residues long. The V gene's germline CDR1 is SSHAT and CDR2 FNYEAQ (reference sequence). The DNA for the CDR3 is TGTGCTAGCAGCTTATCTGGCCTTGACACCGGGGAGCTGTTTTTT. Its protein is CASSLSGLDTGELFF.

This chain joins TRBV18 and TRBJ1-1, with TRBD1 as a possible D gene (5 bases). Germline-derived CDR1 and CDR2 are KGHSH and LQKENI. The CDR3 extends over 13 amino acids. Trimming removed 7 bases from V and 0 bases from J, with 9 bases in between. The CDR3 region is CASYGGMNTEAFF. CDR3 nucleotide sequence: TGTGCCAGCTACGGGGGAATGAACACTGAAGCTTTCTTT.

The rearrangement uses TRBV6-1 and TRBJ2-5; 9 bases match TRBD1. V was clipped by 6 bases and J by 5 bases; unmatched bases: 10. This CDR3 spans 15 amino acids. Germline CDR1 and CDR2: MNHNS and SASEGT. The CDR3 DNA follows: TGTGCCAGCAGCAACGACAGGGGGTTTTTCGAGACCCAGTACTTC. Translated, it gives CASSNDRGFFETQYF.

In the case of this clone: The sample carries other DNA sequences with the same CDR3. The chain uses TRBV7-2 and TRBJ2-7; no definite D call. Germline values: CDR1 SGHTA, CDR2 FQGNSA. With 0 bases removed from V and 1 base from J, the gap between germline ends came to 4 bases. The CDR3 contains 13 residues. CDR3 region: CASSLAGSYEQYF. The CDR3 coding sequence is TGTGCCAGCAGCTTAGCGGGGTCCTACGAGCAGTACTTC.

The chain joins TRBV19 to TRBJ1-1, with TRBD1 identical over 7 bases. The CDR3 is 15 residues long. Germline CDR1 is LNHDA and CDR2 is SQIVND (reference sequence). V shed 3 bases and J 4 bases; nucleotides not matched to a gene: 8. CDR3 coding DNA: TGTGCCAGTAGTATCTTTAACAGGGGAGGCACTGAAGCTTTCTTT. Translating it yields CASSIFNRGGTEAFF.

Here the CDR3 DNA reads TGTGCCAGTAGTACTAGCTCCTACAATGAGCAGTTCTTC. It specifies CASSTSSYNEQFF. The chain recombines TRBV19 with TRBJ2-1; D is unresolved. V gave up 4 bases and J gave up 0 bases, with 4 bases separating them. The CDR3 is made up of 13 amino acids. Germline values: CDR1 LNHDA, CDR2 SQIVND (reference sequence).

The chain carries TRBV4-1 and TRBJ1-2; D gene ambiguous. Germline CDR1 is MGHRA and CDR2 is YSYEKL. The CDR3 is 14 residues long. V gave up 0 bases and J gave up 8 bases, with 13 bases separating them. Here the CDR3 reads CASSQEALGMGYTF. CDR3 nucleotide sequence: TGCGCCAGCAGCCAAGAGGCTTTGGGTATGGGCTACACCTTC.

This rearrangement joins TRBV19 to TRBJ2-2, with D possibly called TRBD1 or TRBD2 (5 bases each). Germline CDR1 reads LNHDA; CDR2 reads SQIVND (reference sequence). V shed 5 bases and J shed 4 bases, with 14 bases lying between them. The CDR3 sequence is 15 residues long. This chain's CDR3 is CASSSTGTITGELFF. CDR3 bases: TGTGCCAGTAGTTCGACCGGGACGATCACCGGGGAGCTGTTTTTT.